The subject of this entry is one T cell receptor (beta chain). This sample stems from a study of control samples from healthy donors and cancer patients. Clones were sequenced by immunoSEQ multiplex PCR, and TCRdb holds only the in-frame ones, with some missing. The sample comprises 95,000 to 150,000 clones, 80% to 90% of which are singletons, and about 8.7% rests with the top ten. Trimming pared 3 bases from V and 0 bases from J, leaving 11 bases between. Germline V gives CDR1 ENHRY, CDR2 SYGVKD. There are 15 residues in the CDR3. Sequences were obtained from blood. This sequence originates from a man aged 40-49 years in good health. This rearrangement joins TRBV10-3 to TRBJ1-2; D is unresolved. The CDR3, as DNA: TGTGCCATCAGTGATGTTACAGAAGCTAACTATGGCTACACCTTC. Residues: CAISDVTEANYGYTF.